The sample holds one count of the clone carrying this T cell receptor beta chain. Its antigen remains unidentified. Measured with immunoSEQ multiplex PCR; TCRdb has only the in-frame clones, and not every one. The table records around 13,000 clones, around 62% of them present only once. This sample is drawn from a study of chemoradiotherapy in HPV16-positive cancers. V dropped 3 bases and J dropped 2 bases, with 9 bases sitting between them. The germline V gene encodes CDR1 SGHTA and CDR2 FQGTGA. This CDR3 contains 14 residues. Overall study findings and caveats: Non-HPV-specific T cells did not expand in tumors during treatment, whereas candidate HPV-specific clones and E7-related motifs did. HPV-responsive T-cell expansion during chemoradiotherapy was linked to improved recurrence-free survival in HPV16-positive patients.

The chain employs TRBV7-3 and TRBJ2-3; TRBD1 is a possible D gene (5 bases). This receptor was identified in a human donor with HPV-associated anogenital cancer. This specimen was collected from a patient who underwent chemoradiotherapy. The CDR3 reads CASSLGLNTDTQYF. The CDR3 bases are TGTGCCAGCAGCTTGGGGCTGAACACAGATACGCAGTATTTT.